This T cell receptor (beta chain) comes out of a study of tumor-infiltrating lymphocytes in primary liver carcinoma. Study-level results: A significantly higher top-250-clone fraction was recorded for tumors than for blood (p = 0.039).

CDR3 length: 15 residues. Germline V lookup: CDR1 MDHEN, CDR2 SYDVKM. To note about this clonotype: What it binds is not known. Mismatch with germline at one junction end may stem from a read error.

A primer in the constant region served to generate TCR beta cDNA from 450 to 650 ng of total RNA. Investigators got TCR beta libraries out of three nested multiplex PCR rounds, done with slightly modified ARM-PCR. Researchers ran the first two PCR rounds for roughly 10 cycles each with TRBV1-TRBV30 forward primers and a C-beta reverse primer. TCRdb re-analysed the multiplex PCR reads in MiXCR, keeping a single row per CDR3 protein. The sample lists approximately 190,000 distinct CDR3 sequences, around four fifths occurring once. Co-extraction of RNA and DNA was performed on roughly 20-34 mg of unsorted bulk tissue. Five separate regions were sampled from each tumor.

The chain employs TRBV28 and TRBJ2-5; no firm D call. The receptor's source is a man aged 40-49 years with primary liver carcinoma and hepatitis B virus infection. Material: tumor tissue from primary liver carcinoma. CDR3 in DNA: TGTGACAGCAGTGTTCGAGGAACCCGGTCGGATACCCAGTACTTC. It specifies CDSSVRGTRSDTQYF.